One sample yielded the 16 T cell receptor beta chains listed below, sequenced in a study of blood T cell repertoires in COVID-19. Sequencing was performed with immunoSEQ multiplex PCR; in TCRdb, only in-frame clones are kept and a portion is missing. The sample yields about 100,000 clones, approximately 85% seen once. The sequencing input was peripheral blood. The receptors derive from an elderly woman with active or convalescent COVID-19.

The rearrangement uses TRBV7-3 and TRBJ2-3, with 12 bases identical to TRBD2. The CDR3 totals 16 residues. Germline V gives CDR1 SGHTA, CDR2 FQGTGA. J was trimmed by 4 bases and V by 5 bases; bases with no gene match: 7. The CDR3 is CASSPRLAGVADTQYF. The DNA of the CDR3 is TGTGCCAGCAGCCCACGACTAGCGGGAGTGGCAGATACGCAGTATTTT.

A few counts support this clone. CDR3 protein: CATSNEREGYNEQFF. The DNA of the CDR3 is TGTGCCACCAGCAACGAGCGGGAGGGATACAATGAGCAGTTCTTC. The chain has TRBV15 and TRBJ2-1, with 10 bases aligning to TRBD2. CDR3 size: 15 residues. The germline V gene has CDR1 LNHNV and CDR2 YYDKDF (reference sequence). The V gene end was trimmed by 4 bases and the J gene end by 4 bases; junction bases not matched to a gene: 4.

This clone appeared a single time. This chain joins TRBV18 and TRBJ2-6; 7 positions match TRBD2. Germline V gene lookup returns CDR1 KGHSH and CDR2 LQKENI. The J segment lost 1 base and the V segment lost 3 bases, leaving 6 bases of the junction unmatched. The CDR3 is 17 residues long. CDR3 sequence (DNA): TGTGCCAGCTCACCGTTCACGGGGGGTTCTGGGGCCAACGTCCTGACTTTC. Its translation: CASSPFTGGSGANVLTF.

This clone was observed a few times. The junction shows a germline mismatch at one end, possibly a read error. The CDR3 spells CASSLGQGGFYSNQPQHF. CDR3 coding DNA: TGTGCCAGCAGCTTGGGACAGGGTGGCTTCTATAGCAATCAGCCCCAGCATTTT. The rearrangement joins TRBV5-1 to TRBJ1-5, with TRBD1 matching over 9 bases. The CDR3 runs 18 residues. Per the germline V gene, CDR1 is SGHRS and CDR2 is YFSETQ.

This clone turned up a few times. This rearrangement joins TRBV7-8 to TRBJ1-2; TRBD1 matches at 9 bases. Trimming took 5 bases from V and 6 from J; bases not matched to a gene: 16. Germline CDR1 reads SGHVS; CDR2 reads FQNEAQ. The CDR3 sequence is 17 residues long. In DNA form, the CDR3 reads TGTGCCAGCAGCCTGAGACCGGACAGGGGAAATTTTGATGGCTACACCTTC. Translating it yields CASSLRPDRGNFDGYTF.

The chain combines TRBV7-2 with TRBJ2-3, with 10 bases that match TRBD2. Germline V CDR1 and CDR2: SGHTA, FQGNSA. The CDR3 extends over 14 amino acids. Germline trimming cut 5 bases from V and 4 bases from J; bases unmatched to any gene: 3. This chain's CDR3 is CASSLGLAADTQYF. Here the CDR3 DNA reads TGTGCCAGCAGCCTCGGACTAGCGGCAGATACGCAGTATTTT. The full variable domain, with the rest looked up from reference TRBV7-2 and TRBJ2-3, is GAGVSQSPSNKVTEKGKDVELRCDPISGHTALYWYRQSLGQGLEFLIYFQGNSAPDKSGLPSDRFSAERTGGSVSTLTIQRTQQEDSAVYLCASSLGLAADTQYFGPGTRLTVL.

V and J are TRBV5-4 and TRBJ2-6, with a possible D match to TRBD1 (5 bases). Germline V lookup: CDR1 SGHNT, CDR2 YYREEE (reference sequence). Trimming shortened V by 4 bases and J by 4 bases, and 12 bases separated the two germline ends. CDR3 length: 15 amino acids. CDR3: CASSPQGAGANVLTF. DNA for the CDR3: TGTGCCAGCAGCCCTCAGGGTGCAGGGGCCAACGTCCTGACTTTC. The full variable domain, completed using reference TRBV5-4 and TRBJ2-6, is ETGVTQSPTHLIKTRGQQVTLRCSSQSGHNTVSWYQQALGQGPQFIFQYYREEENGRGNFPPRFSGLQFPNYSSELNVNALELDDSALYLCASSPQGAGANVLTFGAGSRLTVL.

The chain employs TRBV5-6 and TRBJ1-1; tentative D call: TRBD1 (5 bases). Trimming took 4 bases from V and 1 from J, leaving 8 bases between them. Per germline, CDR1 SGHDT and CDR2 YYEEEE. The CDR3 runs 13 residues. In DNA, the CDR3 is TGTGCCAGCAGCAGGACACAGAACACTGAAGCTTTCTTT. Protein product: CASSRTQNTEAFF.

The chain couples TRBV2 to TRBJ1-2, with no clear D. The V and J ends lost 5 bases and 7 bases respectively, with 11 bases between them. The length of the CDR3 is 12 residues. Germline V gives CDR1 SNHLY, CDR2 FYNNEI. This chain's CDR3 is CASSFEPGGYTF. The CDR3 coding sequence is TGTGCCAGCAGTTTTGAGCCAGGTGGCTACACCTTC.

The J gene is TRBJ1-1, the V gene TRBV9; D is undetermined. This CDR3 region has 14 residues. V lost 1 base to trimming and J lost 2 bases, with 9 bases between them. Germline assignment: CDR1 SGDLS and CDR2 YYNGEE. The CDR3 DNA reads as TGTGCCAGCAGCGTATTGAGCCCTAACACTGAAGCTTTCTTT. Residues: CASSVLSPNTEAFF.

This CDR3 reads CASSQRGTGRDEKLFF. CDR3 in DNA: TGTGCCAGCAGCCAGAGGGGGACAGGGCGGGATGAAAAACTGTTTTTT. V usage is TRBV4-2 and J usage is TRBJ1-4; 9 bases align to TRBD1. CDR3 length: 16 amino acids. V gave up 3 bases and J gave up 6 bases; unmatched junction bases: 8. Germline CDR1 LGHNA, CDR2 YNFKEQ.

The rearrangement joins TRBV27 to TRBJ2-5, with 8 nucleotides matching TRBD1. The V and J ends lost 3 bases and 1 base, in that order; junction bases with no gene match: 4. Germline V gene sequence: CDR1 MNHEY, CDR2 SMNVEV (reference sequence). The length of the CDR3 is 15 residues. The CDR3 loop is CASSFGDRGQETQYF. As DNA, the CDR3 is TGTGCCAGCAGTTTTGGAGACAGGGGCCAAGAGACCCAGTACTTC.

V gene TRBV28 combines with J gene TRBJ1-6; 9 positions agree with TRBD1. The J segment lost 6 bases and the V segment lost 6 bases, leaving 6 bases of the junction unmatched. The CDR3 runs to 15 residues. CDR1 is MDHEN, CDR2 SYDVKM, per germline. The CDR3: CASSLWTGANSPLHF. Written as DNA, the CDR3 is TGTGCCAGCAGCCTATGGACAGGGGCTAATTCACCCCTCCACTTT. Using reference TRBV28 and TRBJ1-6 for the parts outside the CDR3, the full variable domain is DVKVTQSSRYLVKRTGEKVFLECVQDMDHENMFWYRQDPGLGLRLIYFSYDVKMKEKGDIPEGYSVSREKKERFSLILESASTNQTSMYLCASSLWTGANSPLHFGNGTRLTVT.

The chain recombines TRBV18 with TRBJ1-1; D is ambiguous. The CDR3 covers 14 residues. V was shortened by 3 bases and J by 0 bases, with 8 bases between the two germline ends. Germline CDR1 reads KGHSH; CDR2 reads LQKENI. CDR3 residues: CASSPTTLNTEAFF. As DNA, the CDR3 is TGTGCCAGCTCACCTACGACATTGAACACTGAAGCTTTCTTT.

V is TRBV27 and J is TRBJ2-1; 10 nucleotides line up with TRBD2. V lost 7 bases and J lost 5; bases outside the gene matches: 8. CDR3 length: 15 amino acids. Germline V CDR1 and CDR2: MNHEY, SMNVEV (reference sequence). CDR3 protein: CASTPAGGRNNEQFF. For the CDR3, the DNA is TGTGCCAGCACTCCAGCGGGAGGGCGGAACAATGAGCAGTTCTTC.

The chain couples TRBV28 to TRBJ1-2, with D uncertain. Between the trimmed V and J ends, which lost 3 bases and 3 bases, there was a span of 5 bases. This CDR3 region has 12 residues. Germline V gene data show CDR1 as MDHEN and CDR2 as SYDVKM. CDR3 sequence: CASSFSDYGYTF. The CDR3 DNA reads as TGTGCCAGCAGTTTCTCTGACTATGGCTACACCTTC.